This is a list of T cell receptor beta chains from one sample in a study of cytomegalovirus exposure and HLA in healthy donors. Data came from immunoSEQ multiplex PCR; TCRdb stores just in-frame clones and leaves some out. The table lists around 200,000 clones, about four fifths of them singletons. What was sequenced was PBMCs. These receptor sequences come from a woman between 45 and 60 years old in good health and CMV-seronegative. Both conserved end residues are part of each CDR3. Each record gives: clone size, J gene, V gene, D gene, CDR3 protein, CDR3 DNA. A D gene is named only where the DNA matches it firmly. For some rows the clone size is stated as once, few or many, or as a class when expanded; others skip it.

size: -
J: TRBJ1-6
V: TRBV7-2
D: TRBD1
CDR3: CASSTSGGDNSPLHF
DNA: TGTGCCAGCAGCACCTCAGGGGGAGATAATTCACCCCTCCACTTT

size: -
J: TRBJ1-3
V: TRBV7-9
D: -
CDR3: CASSSTGTGNTIYF
DNA: TGTGCCAGCAGCTCCACAGGGACTGGAAACACCATATATTTT

size: -
J: TRBJ1-3
V: TRBV10-1
D: -
CDR3: CATLFPRVYGNTIYF
DNA: TGCGCCACCCTCTTCCCCAGGGTATACGGAAACACCATATATTTT

size: -
J: TRBJ2-2
V: TRBV5-6
D: TRBD1
CDR3: CASRSTGTGTTGELFF
DNA: TGTGCCAGCAGGAGCACCGGGACAGGGACCACCGGGGAGCTGTTTTTT

size: -
J: TRBJ2-5
V: TRBV5-1
D: -
CDR3: CASSLAQKETQYF
DNA: TGCGCCAGCAGCTTGGCACAGAAAGAGACCCAGTACTTC

size: -
J: TRBJ1-1
V: TRBV7-9
D: -
CDR3: CASSYDRGANTEAFF
DNA: TGTGCCAGCAGCTATGATCGCGGGGCGAACACTGAAGCTTTCTTT

size: -
J: TRBJ2-1
V: TRBV30
D: -
CDR3: CAWRIASGPGEQFF
DNA: TGTGCCTGGAGAATCGCGAGCGGCCCCGGGGAGCAGTTCTTC

size: -
J: TRBJ1-4
V: TRBV28
D: -
CDR3: CASSPDRINEKLFF
DNA: TGTGCCAGCAGTCCCGACAGGATTAATGAAAAACTGTTTTTT

size: -
J: TRBJ2-5
V: TRBV7-9
D: TRBD2
CDR3: CALTSGKGETQYF
DNA: TGTGCTTTGACTAGCGGGAAGGGAGAGACCCAGTACTTC

size: -
J: TRBJ1-1
V: TRBV4-3
D: TRBD1
CDR3: CASSQGTGSETEAFF
DNA: TGCGCCAGCAGCCAGGGGACAGGGAGTGAAACTGAAGCTTTCTTT

size: -
J: TRBJ2-7
V: TRBV29-1
D: TRBD1
CDR3: CSVVTGTGGSYEQYF
DNA: TGCAGCGTCGTTACCGGGACAGGGGGGTCCTACGAGCAGTACTTC

size: -
J: TRBJ1-6
V: TRBV6-6
D: TRBD1
CDR3: CASSPGQGGRSPLHF
DNA: TGTGCCAGCAGTCCTGGACAGGGAGGAAGGTCACCCCTCCACTTT

size: -
J: TRBJ1-4
V: TRBV30
D: -
CDR3: CAWSSGVWGNEKLFF
DNA: TGTGCCTGGAGTTCGGGGGTGTGGGGGAATGAAAAACTGTTTTTT

size: few
J: TRBJ2-7
V: TRBV5-1
D: TRBD2
CDR3: CASSLLAGDYEQYF
DNA: TGCGCCAGCAGCTTGTTAGCGGGGGACTACGAGCAGTACTTC

size: -
J: TRBJ2-7
V: TRBV7-2
D: TRBD2
CDR3: CASSSSGGTLYEQYF
DNA: TGTGCCAGCAGCTCTAGCGGGGGGACTCTCTACGAGCAGTACTTC

size: -
J: TRBJ2-5
V: TRBV9
D: -
CDR3: CASSVGGGQSLQETQYF
DNA: TGTGCCAGCAGCGTAGGGGGGGGCCAATCCCTCCAAGAGACCCAGTACTTC

size: -
J: TRBJ2-7
V: TRBV6-6
D: -
CDR3: CASSLRTAGYEQYF
DNA: TGTGCCAGCAGCCTACGGACAGCCGGCTACGAGCAGTACTTC

size: few
J: TRBJ1-2
V: TRBV6-6
D: -
CDR3: CASSYTPTQLGGYTF
DNA: TGTGCCAGCAGTTACACCCCCACACAGCTGGGTGGCTACACCTTC

size: -
J: TRBJ2-7
V: TRBV4-3
D: TRBD2
CDR3: CASSQVSSGNYEQYF
DNA: TGCGCCAGCAGCCAAGTGTCTAGCGGCAACTACGAGCAGTACTTC

size: -
J: TRBJ2-1
V: TRBV5-4
D: -
CDR3: CASSLGPNNEQFF
DNA: TGTGCCAGCAGCCTCGGTCCGAACAATGAGCAGTTCTTC

size: -
J: TRBJ1-1
V: TRBV14
D: -
CDR3: CASSLGQNTEAFF
DNA: TGTGCCAGCAGCCTCGGACAGAACACTGAAGCTTTCTTT

size: few
J: TRBJ2-2
V: TRBV6-4
D: TRBD1
CDR3: CASSPDRGITGELFF
DNA: TGTGCCAGCAGTCCAGACAGGGGGATCACCGGGGAGCTGTTTTTT

size: once
J: TRBJ2-2
V: TRBV6-4
D: TRBD1
CDR3: CASSDSVRQGAIGELFF
DNA: TGTGCCAGCAGTGACTCGGTTCGTCAGGGGGCAATCGGGGAGCTGTTTTTT

size: -
J: TRBJ2-7
V: TRBV7-9
D: TRBD2
CDR3: CASSSRTSYGLVYEQYF
DNA: TGTGCCAGCAGCTCACGGACTAGTTATGGGCTAGTCTACGAGCAGTACTTC

size: -
J: TRBJ1-6
V: TRBV6-5
D: -
CDR3: CASRRPGGENSPLHF
DNA: TGTGCCAGCCGTCGTCCTGGCGGGGAGAATTCACCCCTCCACTTT

size: -
J: TRBJ2-5
V: TRBV18
D: -
CDR3: CASSPGLQETQYF
DNA: TGTGCCAGCTCACCAGGACTGCAAGAGACCCAGTACTTC

size: few
J: TRBJ2-2
V: TRBV6-6
D: TRBD2
CDR3: CASFFSGGTGELFF
DNA: TGTGCCAGCTTTTTTAGCGGGGGGACCGGGGAGCTGTTTTTT

size: -
J: TRBJ2-1
V: TRBV28
D: -
CDR3: CASRQGSHEQFF
DNA: TGTGCCAGCAGGCAGGGTAGCCATGAGCAGTTCTTC

size: -
J: TRBJ2-5
V: TRBV10-3
D: TRBD2
CDR3: CAMGGEHGLAETQYF
DNA: TGTGCCATGGGGGGGGAGCACGGATTGGCAGAGACCCAGTACTTC

size: -
J: TRBJ2-1
V: TRBV28
D: -
CDR3: CASRGRGSSYNEQFF
DNA: TGTGCCAGCAGGGGGCGGGGTAGCTCCTACAATGAGCAGTTCTTC

size: -
J: TRBJ2-3
V: TRBV19
D: TRBD1
CDR3: CASSMGQGSGDTQYF
DNA: TGTGCCAGTAGTATGGGACAGGGGAGCGGTGATACGCAGTATTTT

size: -
J: TRBJ1-1
V: TRBV14
D: TRBD1
CDR3: CASSRPRDRGINTEAFF
DNA: TGTGCCAGCAGCCGCCCCCGGGACAGGGGTATCAACACTGAAGCTTTCTTT

size: -
J: TRBJ1-2
V: TRBV19
D: TRBD1
CDR3: CAGRPTGGGGYTF
DNA: TGTGCCGGTAGGCCGACAGGGGGAGGCGGCTACACCTTC

size: -
J: TRBJ1-6
V: TRBV28
D: -
CDR3: CASRSDSLSSYNSPLHF
DNA: TGTGCCAGCAGATCAGACAGTCTGAGCTCCTATAATTCACCCCTCCACTTT

size: few
J: TRBJ2-4
V: TRBV9
D: -
CDR3: CASSVSTGRGDIQYF
DNA: TGTGCCAGCAGCGTAAGCACAGGGAGGGGTGACATTCAGTACTTC

size: -
J: TRBJ1-4
V: TRBV2
D: -
CDR3: CATQDSLIEKLFF
DNA: TGTGCCACCCAGGACAGTCTCATTGAAAAACTGTTTTTT

size: -
J: TRBJ2-5
V: TRBV7-8
D: -
CDR3: CASSVSLLETQYF
DNA: TGTGCCAGCAGCGTATCCCTCCTGGAGACCCAGTACTTC

size: -
J: TRBJ1-5
V: TRBV28
D: TRBD1
CDR3: CASSPPGGQLVNSNQPQHF
DNA: TGTGCCAGTAGTCCCCCAGGGGGACAGTTGGTTAATAGCAATCAGCCCCAGCATTTT

size: -
J: TRBJ1-2
V: TRBV12-5
D: -
CDR3: CASGLGGRDYGYTF
DNA: TGTGCTAGTGGTTTGGGGGGGCGCGACTATGGCTACACCTTC

size: -
J: TRBJ1-2
V: TRBV20-1
D: -
CDR3: CSAPTRGDYTF
DNA: TGCAGTGCCCCAACTCGAGGCGACTACACCTTC

size: once
J: TRBJ2-5
V: TRBV28
D: TRBD1
CDR3: CASSPRRQGVTQYF
DNA: TGTGCCAGCAGTCCCCGGCGACAGGGAGTGACCCAGTACTTC

size: once
J: TRBJ2-2
V: TRBV11-3
D: -
CDR3: CASSSKHSLPGELFF
DNA: TGTGCCAGCAGCTCGAAACACAGCTTACCCGGGGAGCTGTTTTTT

size: -
J: TRBJ1-4
V: TRBV6-5
D: TRBD1
CDR3: CASRPTGTGGEKLFF
DNA: TGTGCCAGCAGACCAACCGGGACAGGGGGTGAAAAACTGTTTTTT

size: -
J: TRBJ1-5
V: TRBV28
D: -
CDR3: CASSLTGGLHNQPQHF
DNA: TGTGCCAGCAGTTTAACTGGGGGCCTCCACAATCAGCCCCAGCATTTT

size: -
J: TRBJ1-5
V: TRBV28
D: -
CDR3: CASSWGVQPQHF
DNA: TGTGCCAGCAGTTGGGGGGTTCAGCCCCAGCATTTT

size: -
J: TRBJ2-1
V: TRBV18
D: -
CDR3: CASSRSGENEQFF
DNA: TGTGCCAGCTCCCGATCCGGGGAGAATGAGCAGTTCTTC

size: many
J: TRBJ1-1
V: TRBV5-1
D: -
CDR3: CASSLIPLGGGNTEAFF
DNA: TGCGCCAGCAGCTTGATACCCCTCGGCGGGGGTAACACTGAAGCTTTCTTT

size: -
J: TRBJ1-1
V: TRBV18
D: TRBD1
CDR3: CATAGQGATVAEAFF
DNA: TGTGCCACCGCGGGACAGGGGGCTACTGTTGCTGAAGCTTTCTTT